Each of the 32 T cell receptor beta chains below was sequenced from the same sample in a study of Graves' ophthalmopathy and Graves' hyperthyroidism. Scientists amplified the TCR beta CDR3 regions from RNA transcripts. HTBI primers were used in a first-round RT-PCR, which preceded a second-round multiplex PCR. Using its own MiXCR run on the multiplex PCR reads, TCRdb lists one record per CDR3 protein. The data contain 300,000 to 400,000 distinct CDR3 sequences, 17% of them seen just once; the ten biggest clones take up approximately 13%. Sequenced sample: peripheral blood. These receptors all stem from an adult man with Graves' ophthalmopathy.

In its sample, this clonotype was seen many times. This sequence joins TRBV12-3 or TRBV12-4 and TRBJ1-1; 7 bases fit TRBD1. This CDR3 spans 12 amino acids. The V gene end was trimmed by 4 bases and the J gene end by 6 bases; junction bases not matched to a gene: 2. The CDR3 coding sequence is TGTGCCAGCAGTTCACAGGGGCCTGAAGCTTTCTTT. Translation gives CASSSQGPEAFF.

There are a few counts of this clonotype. The CDR3 DNA reads TGTGCCAGCAGGTCGGGACACAGCTACGAGCAGTACTTC. It encodes CASRSGHSYEQYF. The rearrangement uses TRBV2 and TRBJ2-7, with D tentatively TRBD1 (6 bases). Germline CDR1 and CDR2: SNHLY and FYNNEI. This CDR3 spans 13 amino acids. V gave up 6 bases and J gave up 3 bases, with 12 bases separating them.

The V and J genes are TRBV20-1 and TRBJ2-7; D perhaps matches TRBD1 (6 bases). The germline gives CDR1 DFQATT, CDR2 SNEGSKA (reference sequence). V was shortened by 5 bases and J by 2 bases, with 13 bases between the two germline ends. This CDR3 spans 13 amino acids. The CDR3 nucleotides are TGCAGTGCTGGCAGGGACACTCCCTACGAGCAGTACTTC. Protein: CSAGRDTPYEQYF.

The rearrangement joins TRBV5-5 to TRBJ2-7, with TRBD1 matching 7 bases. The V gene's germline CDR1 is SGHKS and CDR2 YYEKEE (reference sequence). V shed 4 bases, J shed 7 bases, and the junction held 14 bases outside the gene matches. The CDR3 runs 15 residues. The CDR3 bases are TGTGCCAGCAGCCCGCCGGGACAGTCTTTTCGGGAGCAGTACTTC. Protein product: CASSPPGQSFREQYF.

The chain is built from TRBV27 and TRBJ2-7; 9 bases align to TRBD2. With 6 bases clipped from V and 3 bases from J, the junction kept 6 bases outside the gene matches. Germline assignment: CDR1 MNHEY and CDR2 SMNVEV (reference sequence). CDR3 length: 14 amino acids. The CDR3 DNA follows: TGTGCCAGCAGGACTAGCGGATTCGACTACGAGCAGTACTTC. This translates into CASRTSGFDYEQYF.

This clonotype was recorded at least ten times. This CDR3 is CASSEDGGRETQYF. The CDR3 DNA is TGTGCCAGCAGCGAGGACGGGGGCCGAGAGACCCAGTACTTC. The chain is built from TRBV9 and TRBJ2-5; either TRBD1 or TRBD2 may fit D (6 bases each). The V gene's germline CDR1 is SGDLS and CDR2 YYNGEE. CDR3 length: 14 residues. V lost 3 bases, J lost 4 bases, and 13 bases lay in between.

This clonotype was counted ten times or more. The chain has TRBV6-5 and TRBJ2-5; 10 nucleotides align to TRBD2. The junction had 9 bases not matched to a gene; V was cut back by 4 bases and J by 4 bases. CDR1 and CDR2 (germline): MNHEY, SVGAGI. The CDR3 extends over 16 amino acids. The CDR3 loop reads CASSSPQRGGVETQYF. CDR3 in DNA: TGTGCCAGCAGTTCCCCGCAGCGGGGGGGCGTAGAGACCCAGTACTTC.

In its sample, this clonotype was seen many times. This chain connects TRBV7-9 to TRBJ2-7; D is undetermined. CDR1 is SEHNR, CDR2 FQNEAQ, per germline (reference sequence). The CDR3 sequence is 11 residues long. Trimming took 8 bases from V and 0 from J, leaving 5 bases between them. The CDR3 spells CASGLSYEQYF. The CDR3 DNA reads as TGTGCCAGCGGTCTCTCCTACGAGCAGTACTTC. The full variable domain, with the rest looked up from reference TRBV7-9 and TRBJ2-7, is DTGVSQNPRHKITKRGQNVTFRCDPISEHNRLYWYRQTLGQGPEFLTYFQNEAQLEKSRLLSDRFSAERPKGSFSTLEIQRTEQGDSAMYLCASGLSYEQYFGPGTRLTVT.

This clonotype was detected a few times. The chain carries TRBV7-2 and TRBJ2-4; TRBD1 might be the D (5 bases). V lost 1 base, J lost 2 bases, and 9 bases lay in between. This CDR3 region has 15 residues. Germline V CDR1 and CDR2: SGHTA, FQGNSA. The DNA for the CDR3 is TGTGCCAGCAGCTTAGAAAGGACACCCAAAAACATTCAGTACTTC. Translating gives CASSLERTPKNIQYF.

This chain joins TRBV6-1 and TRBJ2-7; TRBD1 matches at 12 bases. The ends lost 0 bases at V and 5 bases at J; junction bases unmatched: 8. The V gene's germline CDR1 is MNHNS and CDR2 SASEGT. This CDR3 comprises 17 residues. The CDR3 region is CASSEASGTGGIHEQYF. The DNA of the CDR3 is TGTGCCAGCAGTGAAGCATCCGGGACAGGGGGCATCCACGAGCAGTACTTC.

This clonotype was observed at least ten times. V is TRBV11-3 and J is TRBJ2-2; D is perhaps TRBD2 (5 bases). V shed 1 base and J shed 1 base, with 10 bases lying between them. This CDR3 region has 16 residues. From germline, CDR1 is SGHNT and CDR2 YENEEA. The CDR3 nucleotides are TGTGCCAGCAGCTTAGGAGGTGGAGGGAACACCGGGGAGCTGTTTTTT. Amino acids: CASSLGGGGNTGELFF.

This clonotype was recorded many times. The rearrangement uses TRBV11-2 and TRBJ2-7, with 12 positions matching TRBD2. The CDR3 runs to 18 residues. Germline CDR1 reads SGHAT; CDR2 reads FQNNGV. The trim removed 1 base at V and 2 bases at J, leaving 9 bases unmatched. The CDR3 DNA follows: TGTGCCAGCAGCTTAGTTGTTCCCCGACTAGCGGGGGCCTACGAGCAGTACTTC. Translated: CASSLVVPRLAGAYEQYF.

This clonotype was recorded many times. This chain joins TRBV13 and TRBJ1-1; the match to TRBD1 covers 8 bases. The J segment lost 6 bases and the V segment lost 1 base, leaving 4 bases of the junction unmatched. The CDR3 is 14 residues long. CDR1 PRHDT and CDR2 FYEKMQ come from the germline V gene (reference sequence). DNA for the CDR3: TGTGCCAGCAGCTTAGCCGGACAGGGATCTGAAGCTTTCTTT. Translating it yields CASSLAGQGSEAFF.

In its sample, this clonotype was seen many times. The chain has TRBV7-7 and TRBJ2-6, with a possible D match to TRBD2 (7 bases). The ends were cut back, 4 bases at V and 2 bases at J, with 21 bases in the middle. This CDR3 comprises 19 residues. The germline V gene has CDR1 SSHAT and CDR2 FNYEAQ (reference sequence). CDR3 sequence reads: CASSSLRHGGPAGANVLTF. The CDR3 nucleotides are TGTGCCAGCAGCTCCCTCCGGCACGGGGGGCCCGCTGGGGCCAACGTCCTGACTTTC.

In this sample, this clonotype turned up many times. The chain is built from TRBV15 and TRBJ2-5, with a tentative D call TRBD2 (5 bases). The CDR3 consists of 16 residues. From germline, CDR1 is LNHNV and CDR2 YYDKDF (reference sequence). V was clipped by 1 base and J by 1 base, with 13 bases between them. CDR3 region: CATSRGLLASQETQYF. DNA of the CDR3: TGTGCCACCAGCAGAGGGCTGCTAGCATCCCAAGAGACCCAGTACTTC.

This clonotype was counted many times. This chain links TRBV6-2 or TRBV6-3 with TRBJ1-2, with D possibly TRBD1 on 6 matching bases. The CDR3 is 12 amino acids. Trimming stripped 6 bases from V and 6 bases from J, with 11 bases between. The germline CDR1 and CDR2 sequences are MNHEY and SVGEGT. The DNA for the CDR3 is TGTGCCAGCAGCTATGCAGGGGATGGCTACACCTTC. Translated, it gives CASSYAGDGYTF.

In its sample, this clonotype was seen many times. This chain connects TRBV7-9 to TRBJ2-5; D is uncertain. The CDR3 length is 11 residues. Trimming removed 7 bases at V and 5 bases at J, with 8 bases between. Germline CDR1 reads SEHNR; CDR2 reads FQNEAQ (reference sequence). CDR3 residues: CASTPSETQYF. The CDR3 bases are TGTGCCAGCACCCCCTCGGAGACCCAGTACTTC.

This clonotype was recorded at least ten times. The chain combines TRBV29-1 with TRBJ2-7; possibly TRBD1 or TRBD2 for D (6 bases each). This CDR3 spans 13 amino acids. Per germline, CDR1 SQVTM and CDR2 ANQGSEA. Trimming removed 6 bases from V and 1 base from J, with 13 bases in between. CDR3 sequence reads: CSVEDSGSYEQYF. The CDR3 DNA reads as TGCAGCGTAGAGGACAGCGGGTCCTACGAGCAGTACTTC.

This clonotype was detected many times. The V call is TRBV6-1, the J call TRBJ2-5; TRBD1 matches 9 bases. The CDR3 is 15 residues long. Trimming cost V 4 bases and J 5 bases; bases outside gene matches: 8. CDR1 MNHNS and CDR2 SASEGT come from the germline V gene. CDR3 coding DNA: TGTGCCAGCAGTGTCAACAGGGGGCCTGGGGAGACCCAGTACTTC. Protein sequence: CASSVNRGPGETQYF.

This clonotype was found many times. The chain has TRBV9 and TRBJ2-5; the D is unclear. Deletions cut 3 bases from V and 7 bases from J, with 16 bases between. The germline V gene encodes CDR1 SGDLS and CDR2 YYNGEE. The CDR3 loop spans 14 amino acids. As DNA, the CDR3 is TGTGCCAGCAGCGCGGATCTAGGGCCGGGGACCCAGTACTTC. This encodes CASSADLGPGTQYF.

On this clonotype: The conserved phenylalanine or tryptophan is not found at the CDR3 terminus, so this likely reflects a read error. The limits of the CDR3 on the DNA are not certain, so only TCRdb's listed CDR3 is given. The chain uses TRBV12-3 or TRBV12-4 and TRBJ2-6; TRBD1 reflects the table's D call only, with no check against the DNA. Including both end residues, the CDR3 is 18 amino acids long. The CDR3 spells CASSLFVLQGPGANVPTS.

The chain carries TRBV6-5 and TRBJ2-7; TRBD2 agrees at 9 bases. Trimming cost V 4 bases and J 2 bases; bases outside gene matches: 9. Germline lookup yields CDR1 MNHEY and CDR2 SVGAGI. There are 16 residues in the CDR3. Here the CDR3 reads CASSSPKSGRTYEQYF. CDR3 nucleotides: TGTGCCAGCAGTTCCCCTAAGAGCGGGAGGACCTACGAGCAGTACTTC.

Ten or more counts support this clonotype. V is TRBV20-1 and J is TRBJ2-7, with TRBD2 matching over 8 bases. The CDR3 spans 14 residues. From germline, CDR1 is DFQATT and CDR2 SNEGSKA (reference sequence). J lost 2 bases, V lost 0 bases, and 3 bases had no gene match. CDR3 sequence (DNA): TGCAGTGCTAGAGATAGGGGACTAGCCTACGAGCAGTACTTC. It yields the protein CSARDRGLAYEQYF.

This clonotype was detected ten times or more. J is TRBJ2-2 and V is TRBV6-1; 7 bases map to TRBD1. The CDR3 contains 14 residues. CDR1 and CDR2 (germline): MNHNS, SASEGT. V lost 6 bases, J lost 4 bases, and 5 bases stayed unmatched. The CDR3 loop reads CASRPTGRTGELFF. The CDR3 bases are TGTGCCAGCAGGCCGACAGGGCGCACCGGGGAGCTGTTTTTT.

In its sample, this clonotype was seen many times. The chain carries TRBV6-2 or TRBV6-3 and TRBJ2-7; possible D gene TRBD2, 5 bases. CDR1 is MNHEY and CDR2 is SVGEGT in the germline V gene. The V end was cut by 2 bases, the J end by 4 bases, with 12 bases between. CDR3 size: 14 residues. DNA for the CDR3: TGTGCCAGCAGTTACGGTGAGGGTCTATACGAGCAGTACTTC. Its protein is CASSYGEGLYEQYF.

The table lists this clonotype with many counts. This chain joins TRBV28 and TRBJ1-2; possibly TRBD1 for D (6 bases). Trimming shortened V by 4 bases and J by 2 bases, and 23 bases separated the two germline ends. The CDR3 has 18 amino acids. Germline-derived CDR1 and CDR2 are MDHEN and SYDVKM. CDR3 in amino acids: CASSSYRGQKDANYGYTF. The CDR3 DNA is TGTGCCAGCAGTTCATACCGCGGACAGAAAGACGCAAACTATGGCTACACCTTC.

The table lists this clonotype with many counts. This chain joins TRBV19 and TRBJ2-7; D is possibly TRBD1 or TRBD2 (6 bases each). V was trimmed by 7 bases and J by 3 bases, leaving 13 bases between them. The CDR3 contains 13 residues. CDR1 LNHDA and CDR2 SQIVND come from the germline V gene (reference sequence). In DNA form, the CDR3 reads TGTGCCAGTAAAGGGGGGCAGAACTACGAGCAGTACTTC. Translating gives CASKGGQNYEQYF. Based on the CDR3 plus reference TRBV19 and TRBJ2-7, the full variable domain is DGGITQSPKYLFRKEGQNVTLSCEQNLNHDAMYWYRQDPGQGLRLIYYSQIVNDFQKGDIAEGYSVSREKKESFPLTVTSAQKNPTAFYLCASKGGQNYEQYFGPGTRLTVT.

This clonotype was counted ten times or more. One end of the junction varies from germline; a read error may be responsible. The CDR3 DNA is TGTAGCACTATATCTCAGGCAGGGAACTACGAGCAGTACTTC. It translates to CSTISQAGNYEQYF. This rearrangement joins TRBV29-1 to TRBJ2-7; tentative D call: TRBD1 (5 bases). The length of the CDR3 is 14 residues. Germline CDR1 reads SQVTM; CDR2 reads ANQGSEA.

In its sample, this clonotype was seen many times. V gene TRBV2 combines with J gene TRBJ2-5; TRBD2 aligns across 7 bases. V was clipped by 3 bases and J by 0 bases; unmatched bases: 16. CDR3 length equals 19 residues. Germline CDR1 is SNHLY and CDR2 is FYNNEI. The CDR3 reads CASSDRLGLADAYQETQYF. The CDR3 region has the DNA TGTGCCAGCAGTGATCGTCTGGGTCTAGCGGACGCGTACCAAGAGACCCAGTACTTC.

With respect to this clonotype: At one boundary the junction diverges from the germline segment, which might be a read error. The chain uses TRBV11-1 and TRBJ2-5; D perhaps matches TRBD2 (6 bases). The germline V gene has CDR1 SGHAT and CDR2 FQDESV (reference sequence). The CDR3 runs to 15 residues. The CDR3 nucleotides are TGTGCCAGCAGCTTACGAAGGGACCCCCGGGAGACCCGGTACTTC. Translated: CASSLRRDPRETRYF.

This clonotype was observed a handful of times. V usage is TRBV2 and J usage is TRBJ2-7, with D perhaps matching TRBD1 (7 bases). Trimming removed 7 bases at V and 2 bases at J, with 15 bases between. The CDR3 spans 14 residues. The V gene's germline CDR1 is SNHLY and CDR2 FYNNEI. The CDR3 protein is CASKGGQGAYEQYF. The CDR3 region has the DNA TGTGCCAGCAAAGGAGGGCAGGGGGCCTACGAGCAGTACTTC.

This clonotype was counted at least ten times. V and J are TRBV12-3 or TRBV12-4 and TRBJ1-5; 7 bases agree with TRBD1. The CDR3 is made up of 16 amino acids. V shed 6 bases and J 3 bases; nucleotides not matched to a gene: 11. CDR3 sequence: CASSPGTGTDNQPQHF. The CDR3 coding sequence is TGTGCCAGCAGCCCTGGGACGGGGACAGACAATCAGCCCCAGCATTTT.